The sequence of this T cell receptor beta chain was determined in a study of cytomegalovirus exposure and HLA in healthy donors. Study as a whole: Inside one of the first data releases sat 75 million to 100 million unique TCRs taken from HLA-typed donors. Overall study results and limits: Common viral pathogens (according to a later analysis) appeared linked to several of the most significant clusters. Specificity of a few CMV-associated chains for CMV antigens was verified in vitro.

V lost 0 bases to trimming and J lost 9 bases; unmatched junction nucleotides: 13. CDR3 length: 19 amino acids. Germline loops: CDR1 SGHRS, CDR2 YFSETQ. Researchers ran the PCR with 60 Vbeta and 13 Jbeta primers. The data were produced by immunoSEQ multiplex PCR, yet TCRdb's version contains in-frame clones alone and is incomplete. The sample holds about 160,000 clones, around 76% seen once. A word on this clone: Its specificity is unknown.

The clonotype comes from a man aged 55 to 70 in good health and CMV-seronegative. Sequenced material: PBMCs. The chain carries TRBV5-1 and TRBJ2-1, with TRBD2 identical over 15 bases. CDR3 DNA sequence: TGCGCCAGCAGCTTGGCCAAGGGACAGGGGACTAGCGGGGGGACTGAGCAGTTCTTC. It specifies CASSLAKGQGTSGGTEQFF.